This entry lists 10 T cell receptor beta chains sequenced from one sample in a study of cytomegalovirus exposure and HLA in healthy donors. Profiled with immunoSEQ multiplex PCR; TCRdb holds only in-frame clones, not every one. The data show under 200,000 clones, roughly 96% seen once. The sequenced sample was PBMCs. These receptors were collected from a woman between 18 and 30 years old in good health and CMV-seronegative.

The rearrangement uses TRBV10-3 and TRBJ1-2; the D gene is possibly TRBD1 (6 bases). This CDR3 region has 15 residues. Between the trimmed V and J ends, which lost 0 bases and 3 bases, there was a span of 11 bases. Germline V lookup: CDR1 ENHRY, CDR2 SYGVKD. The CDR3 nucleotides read TGTGCCATCAGTGAGTCGACGGCAGGGGACTATGGCTACACCTTC. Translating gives CAISESTAGDYGYTF.

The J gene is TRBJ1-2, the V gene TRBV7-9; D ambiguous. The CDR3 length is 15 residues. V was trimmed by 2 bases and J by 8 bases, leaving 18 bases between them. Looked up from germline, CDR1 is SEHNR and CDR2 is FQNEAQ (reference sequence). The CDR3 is CASSLWGETATGYTF. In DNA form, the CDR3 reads TGTGCCAGCAGCTTATGGGGAGAGACGGCAACCGGCTACACCTTC. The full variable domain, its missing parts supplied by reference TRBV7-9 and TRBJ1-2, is DTGVSQNPRHKITKRGQNVTFRCDPISEHNRLYWYRQTLGQGPEFLTYFQNEAQLEKSRLLSDRFSAERPKGSFSTLEIQRTEQGDSAMYLCASSLWGETATGYTFGSGTRLTVV.

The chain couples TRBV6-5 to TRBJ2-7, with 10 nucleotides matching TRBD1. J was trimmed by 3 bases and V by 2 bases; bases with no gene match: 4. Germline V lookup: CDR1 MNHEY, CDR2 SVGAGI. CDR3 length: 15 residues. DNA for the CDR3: TGTGCCAGCAGTTACCGGGACAGGGGTTACTACGAGCAGTACTTC. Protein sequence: CASSYRDRGYYEQYF.

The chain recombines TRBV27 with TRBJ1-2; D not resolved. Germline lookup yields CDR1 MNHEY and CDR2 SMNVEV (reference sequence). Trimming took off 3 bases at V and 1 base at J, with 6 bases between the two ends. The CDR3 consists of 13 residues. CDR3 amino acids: CASSLRVNYGYTF. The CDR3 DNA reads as TGTGCCAGCAGTTTGCGAGTTAACTATGGCTACACCTTC.

The CDR3 nucleotides read TGTGCCAGCAGCTTAGGGGGGGCCGAGCAGTACTTC. Its protein product is CASSLGGAEQYF. The rearrangement uses TRBV13 and TRBJ2-7; D may be TRBD1 (6 bases). Germline CDR1 PRHDT, CDR2 FYEKMQ (reference sequence). V lost 0 bases and J 6 bases, leaving 6 bases between the germline ends. The CDR3 has 12 residues.

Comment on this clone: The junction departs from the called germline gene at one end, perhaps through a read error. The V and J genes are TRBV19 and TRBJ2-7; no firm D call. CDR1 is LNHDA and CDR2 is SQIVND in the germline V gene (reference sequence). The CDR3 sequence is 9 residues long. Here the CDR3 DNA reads TGTGCCCCCACCCAGGTGCAGGTCTTC. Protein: CAPTQVQVF.

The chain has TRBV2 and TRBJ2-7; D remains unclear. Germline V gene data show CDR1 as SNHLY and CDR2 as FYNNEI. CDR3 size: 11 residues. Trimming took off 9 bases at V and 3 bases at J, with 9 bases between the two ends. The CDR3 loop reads CASGQNYEQYF. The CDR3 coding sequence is TGTGCCAGTGGGCAAAACTACGAGCAGTACTTC.

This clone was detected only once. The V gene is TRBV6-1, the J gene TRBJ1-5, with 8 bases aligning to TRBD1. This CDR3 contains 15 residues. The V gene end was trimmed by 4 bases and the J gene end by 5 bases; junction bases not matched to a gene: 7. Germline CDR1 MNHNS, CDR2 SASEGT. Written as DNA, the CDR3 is TGTGCCAGCAGTGCAAAACCAGGGGGCGATCAGCCCCAGCATTTT. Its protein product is CASSAKPGGDQPQHF.

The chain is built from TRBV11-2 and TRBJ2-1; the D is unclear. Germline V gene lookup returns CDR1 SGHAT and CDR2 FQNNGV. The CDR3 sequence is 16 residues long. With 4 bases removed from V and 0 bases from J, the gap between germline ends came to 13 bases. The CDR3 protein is CASSSPILSSYNEQFF. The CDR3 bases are TGTGCCAGCAGCTCCCCGATTCTGAGCTCCTACAATGAGCAGTTCTTC.

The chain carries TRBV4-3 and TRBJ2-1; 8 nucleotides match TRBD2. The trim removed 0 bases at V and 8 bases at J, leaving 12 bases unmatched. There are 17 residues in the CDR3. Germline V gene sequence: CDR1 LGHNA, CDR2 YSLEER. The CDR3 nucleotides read TGCGCCAGCAGCCAAGATCTTATGGCGGGGGGCCAGGATGAGCAGTTCTTC. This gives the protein CASSQDLMAGGQDEQFF.